A single sample is the source of the 4 T cell receptor beta chains below, sequenced in a study of blood T cell repertoires in COVID-19 (dated by TCRdb to about 2020). Libraries came from the immunoSEQ multiplex PCR assay. The immuneACCESS repertoire file appears here via TCRdb, limited to in-frame rearrangements. These files lack a portion of the clones; in checked studies, under half of the deficit traces to unresolved V genes, and the cause of the others is not known. Here the sample has roughly 14,000 clones; roughly 86% occur a single time. 5% to 5.5% of the sample is held by the ten biggest clonotypes. Material: peripheral blood. The source of these receptors is a human donor in a cohort sampled during active COVID-19.

The rearrangement uses TRBV2 and TRBJ1-2; D ambiguous. The CDR3 consists of 13 residues. Deletions cut 4 bases from V and 0 bases from J, with 6 bases between. Per the germline V gene, CDR1 is SNHLY and CDR2 is FYNNEI. Written as DNA, the CDR3 is TGTGCCAGCAGTGTATCTTCTAACTATGGCTACACCTTC. Translating gives CASSVSSNYGYTF. The full variable domain, rest sourced from reference TRBV2 and TRBJ1-2, is EPEVTQTPSHQVTQMGQEVILRCVPISNHLYFYWYRQILGQKVEFLVSFYNNEISEKSEIFDDQFSVERPDGSNFTLKIRSTKLEDSAMYFCASSVSSNYGYTFGSGTRLTVV.

The chain joins TRBV7-6 to TRBJ2-5; 9 nucleotides match TRBD2. With V trimmed by 1 base and J by 9 bases, 12 bases remained unmatched. The CDR3 extends over 16 amino acids. Germline V gives CDR1 SGHVS, CDR2 FNYEAQ. CDR3: CASSLETSGPLGAQYF. The CDR3 DNA reads as TGTGCCAGCAGCTTAGAGACTAGCGGCCCCTTAGGAGCCCAGTACTTC.

This chain links TRBV21-1 with TRBJ1-5. TRBV21-1 is a recognized pseudogene. The CDR3 sequence is 14 residues long. CDR3 amino acids: CASSRGGENQPQHF. CDR3 bases: TGTGCCAGCAGCAGGGGGGGGGAAAATCAGCCCCAGCATTTT.

The V call is TRBV4-1, the J call TRBJ2-5, with TRBD1 matching 11 bases. The V segment lost 6 bases and the J segment 2 bases; nucleotides outside the gene matches: 8. The CDR3 runs to 16 residues. Per germline, CDR1 MGHRA and CDR2 YSYEKL. The CDR3 DNA reads as TGCGCCAGCAGTCGAAACCGGGACAGGGGGCAAGAGACCCAGTACTTC. Translating gives CASSRNRDRGQETQYF.